Each of the 32 T cell receptor beta chains below was sequenced from the same sample in a study of blood T cell repertoires in COVID-19. TCRdb's copy holds only in-frame clones and misses some; the assay was immunoSEQ multiplex PCR. This table holds tens of thousands of clones, over 75% found once. Specimen: peripheral blood. These receptors originate from a man older than 75 with acute or convalescent COVID-19.

The CDR3 region is CASSRGQSQETQYF. CDR3 sequence (DNA): TGCGCCAGCAGCCGGGGACAGTCCCAAGAGACCCAGTACTTC. This chain uses TRBV5-1 with TRBJ2-5, with 7 nucleotides matching TRBD1. There are 14 residues in the CDR3. V was clipped by 4 bases and J by 1 base; unmatched bases: 4. Germline V lookup: CDR1 SGHRS, CDR2 YFSETQ.

This CDR3 reads CASSPHVGREGTEAFF. The CDR3 nucleotides read TGTGCCAGCAGTCCACACGTGGGGAGAGAGGGCACTGAAGCTTTCTTT. This chain links TRBV27 with TRBJ1-1; no definite D call. The germline V gene encodes CDR1 MNHEY and CDR2 SMNVEV (reference sequence). The CDR3 is 16 amino acids. Trimming cost V 5 bases and J 4 bases, with 20 bases left between them.

This chain links TRBV14 with TRBJ2-2, with D possibly matching TRBD1 (5 bases). Germline V gives CDR1 SGHDN, CDR2 FVKESK. The CDR3 extends over 16 amino acids. V dropped 0 bases and J dropped 5 bases, with 13 bases sitting between them. The CDR3 protein is CASSQDPRARTGELFF. The CDR3 bases are TGTGCCAGCAGCCAAGATCCCAGGGCACGAACCGGGGAGCTGTTTTTT.

The V call is TRBV4-2, the J call TRBJ2-3; no firm D call. Per germline, CDR1 LGHNA and CDR2 YNFKEQ. This CDR3 spans 16 amino acids. Trimming removed 1 base from V and 1 base from J, with 12 bases in between. The CDR3 DNA is TGTGCCAGCAGCCAAGGTGAGGCAGACCGCACAGATACGCAGTATTTT. It encodes CASSQGEADRTDTQYF.

Here the CDR3 DNA reads TGTGCCAGCAGTGCCCGGGACAGGGGGCTCAATGAGCAGTTCTTC. Its translation: CASSARDRGLNEQFF. The rearrangement links TRBV27 to TRBJ2-1, with TRBD1 matching 12 bases. From germline, CDR1 is MNHEY and CDR2 SMNVEV (reference sequence). The CDR3 has 15 residues. Trimming at V came to 5 bases and at J to 6 bases, leaving 5 bases not matched to a gene.

In DNA form, the CDR3 reads TGTGCCACCAGCAGAGACCGGACAAGAGGAAACACCATATATTTT. Its protein is CATSRDRTRGNTIYF. The gene calls are TRBV15 and TRBJ1-3, with a weak D call TRBD1 (5 bases). Germline V gives CDR1 LNHNV, CDR2 YYDKDF (reference sequence). The CDR3 runs to 15 residues. V lost 0 bases and J lost 4, with 10 bases in between. Full variable domain (rest looked up from reference TRBV15 and TRBJ1-3): DAMVIQNPRYQVTQFGKPVTLSCSQTLNHNVMYWYQQKSSQAPKLLFHYYDKDFNNEADTPDNFQSRRPNTSFCFLDIRSPGLGDTAMYLCATSRDRTRGNTIYFGEGSWLTVV.

The chain recombines TRBV29-1 with TRBJ1-4; D may be TRBD1 (6 bases). Germline lookup yields CDR1 SQVTM and CDR2 ANQGSEA. The CDR3 length is 15 residues. V lost 4 bases and J 10 bases, leaving 22 bases between the germline ends. The CDR3 coding sequence is TGCAGCGTTGTCTGGGCAGGGGATGCCCGACGAAAACTGTTTTTT. Its protein product is CSVVWAGDARRKLFF.

This chain uses TRBV3-1 (or the pseudogene TRBV3-2) with TRBJ1-1, with a weak D call TRBD1 (6 bases). The CDR3 length is 15 residues. Germline V lookup: CDR1 LGHDT, CDR2 YNNKEL (reference sequence). V lost 0 bases and J lost 1, with 9 bases in between. The CDR3 DNA sequence: TGTGCCAGCAGCCAAGACAGGGGAAGGAACACTGAAGCTTTCTTT. This codes for CASSQDRGRNTEAFF.

Points on this clone: Other nucleotide sequences in the sample specify the same CDR3. The chain couples TRBV11-3 to TRBJ2-7; TRBD2 matches at 7 bases. CDR1 and CDR2 (germline): SGHNT, YENEEA. This CDR3 spans 14 amino acids. V lost 6 bases, J lost 0 bases, and 5 bases stayed unmatched. The CDR3, as DNA: TGTGCCAGCAGTTCCGGCGGGAGCTCCTACGAGCAGTACTTC. Protein sequence: CASSSGGSSYEQYF.

The chain is built from TRBV6-1 and TRBJ2-3, with D perhaps matching TRBD2 (6 bases). The germline V gene has CDR1 MNHNS and CDR2 SASEGT. The CDR3 runs to 14 residues. Between the trimmed V and J ends, which lost 2 bases and 7 bases, there was a span of 13 bases. CDR3 sequence: CASSEQEGGNTQYF. DNA of the CDR3: TGTGCCAGCAGTGAACAGGAGGGTGGGAATACGCAGTATTTT.

This clone turned up a few times. J is TRBJ1-6 and V is TRBV11-2, with a weak D call TRBD1 (6 bases). CDR1 and CDR2 from the germline V gene are SGHAT and FQNNGV. V dropped 4 bases and J dropped 7 bases, with 14 bases sitting between them. This CDR3 spans 15 amino acids. This CDR3 is CASSSRTDRNSPLHF. CDR3 nucleotides: TGTGCCAGCAGCTCTCGGACGGACAGAAATTCACCCCTCCACTTT. Full variable domain (missing parts from reference TRBV11-2 and TRBJ1-6): EAGVAQSPRYKIIEKRQSVAFWCNPISGHATLYWYQQILGQGPKLLIQFQNNGVVDDSQLPKDRFSAERLKGVDSTLKIQPAKLEDSAVYLCASSSRTDRNSPLHFGNGTRLTVT.

The J gene is TRBJ1-2, the V gene TRBV27; tentative D call: TRBD1 (5 bases). CDR3 length: 13 amino acids. Germline lookup yields CDR1 MNHEY and CDR2 SMNVEV (reference sequence). Trimming pared 3 bases from V and 5 bases from J, leaving 10 bases between. The CDR3: CASSLSGPYGYTF. The CDR3 bases are TGTGCCAGCAGTTTGTCAGGGCCATATGGCTACACCTTC.

The chain carries TRBV2 and TRBJ2-2; perhaps TRBD1 as D (5 bases). V lost 2 bases and J lost 4, with 8 bases in between. The V gene's germline CDR1 is SNHLY and CDR2 FYNNEI. The CDR3 has 14 residues. The CDR3 DNA sequence: TGTGCCAGCAGTGAAATCAGGGCCACCGGGGAGCTGTTTTTT. This translates into CASSEIRATGELFF.

The chain couples TRBV2 to TRBJ2-1, with TRBD2 identical over 12 bases. J was trimmed by 4 bases and V by 7 bases; bases with no gene match: 5. Per the germline V gene, CDR1 is SNHLY and CDR2 is FYNNEI. The CDR3 consists of 15 residues. The CDR3 reads CASISTSGSYNEQFF. CDR3 nucleotides: TGTGCCAGCATTTCGACTAGCGGGAGTTACAATGAGCAGTTCTTC.

The sample holds a few counts of this clone. The chain has TRBV5-1 and TRBJ1-2, with no clear D. Germline loops: CDR1 SGHRS, CDR2 YFSETQ. V lost 0 bases and J lost 6, with 6 bases in between. This CDR3 is 12 amino acids long. DNA of the CDR3: TGCGCCAGCAGCTTGGACGGGGATGGCTACACCTTC. As protein: CASSLDGDGYTF. Full variable domain (missing parts from reference TRBV5-1 and TRBJ1-2): KAGVTQTPRYLIKTRGQQVTLSCSPISGHRSVSWYQQTPGQGLQFLFEYFSETQRNKGNFPGRFSGRQFSNSRSEMNVSTLELGDSALYLCASSLDGDGYTFGSGTRLTVV.

The chain combines TRBV11-2 with TRBJ1-5; D gene unclear. This CDR3 has 13 residues. Germline assignment: CDR1 SGHAT and CDR2 FQNNGV. The V gene lost 3 bases and the J gene lost 6 bases, with 9 bases spanning the gap. CDR3 in amino acids: CASSFFAGQPQHF. In DNA form, the CDR3 reads TGTGCCAGCAGCTTTTTCGCCGGTCAGCCCCAGCATTTT.

The J gene is TRBJ2-1, the V gene TRBV3-1 (or the pseudogene TRBV3-2); 7 nucleotides line up with TRBD1. Per germline, CDR1 LGHDT and CDR2 YNNKEL (reference sequence). Germline trimming cut 3 bases from V and 2 bases from J; bases unmatched to any gene: 10. The length of the CDR3 is 17 residues. As DNA, the CDR3 is TGTGCCAGCAGCCAGATTAACAGACAGGGCGCCTACAATGAGCAGTTCTTC. Protein sequence: CASSQINRQGAYNEQFF.

The chain links TRBV10-3 to TRBJ1-1, with 9 bases matching TRBD1. The CDR3 consists of 16 residues. Looked up from germline, CDR1 is ENHRY and CDR2 is SYGVKD. Germline trimming cut 4 bases from V and 1 base from J; bases unmatched to any gene: 7. CDR3 sequence (DNA): TGTGCCATCAGTGGTACCGGGACAGGGCCGAACACTGAAGCTTTCTTT. Its translation: CAISGTGTGPNTEAFF.

DNA for the CDR3: TGTGCCAGCAGCCCGATTAGCGGGGCCCAGCATTTT. As protein: CASSPISGAQHF. The chain employs TRBV7-9 and TRBJ1-5; D unclear. The germline V and J ends were trimmed by 5 bases and 11 bases, with 13 bases remaining between them. The CDR3 is made up of 12 amino acids. From germline, CDR1 is SEHNR and CDR2 FQNEAQ (reference sequence). The full variable domain, rest sourced from reference TRBV7-9 and TRBJ1-5, is DTGVSQNPRHKITKRGQNVTFRCDPISEHNRLYWYRQTLGQGPEFLTYFQNEAQLEKSRLLSDRFSAERPKGSFSTLEIQRTEQGDSAMYLCASSPISGAQHFGDGTRLSIL.

In its sample, this clone was seen a few times. V and J are TRBV10-3 and TRBJ2-1; 14 bases fit TRBD2. Germline loops: CDR1 ENHRY, CDR2 SYGVKD. V trimming: 6 bases; J trimming: 6 bases; junction bases outside the gene matches: 1. This CDR3 contains 14 residues. CDR3 protein: CAIRGLAGGNEQFF. For the CDR3, the DNA is TGTGCCATCAGAGGACTAGCGGGGGGCAATGAGCAGTTCTTC.

Here the CDR3 DNA reads TGTGCCAGCAGCGTAGCTGGGACTAGGTGGGAGACCCAGTACTTC. Translated: CASSVAGTRWETQYF. This chain connects TRBV9 to TRBJ2-5; 8 bases agree with TRBD2. Germline lookup yields CDR1 SGDLS and CDR2 YYNGEE. V was pared by 0 bases and J by 5 bases, with 6 bases of the junction left unmatched. The CDR3 runs 15 residues. The full variable domain, its missing parts supplied by reference TRBV9 and TRBJ2-5, is DSGVTQTPKHLITATGQRVTLRCSPRSGDLSVYWYQQSLDQGLQFLIQYYNGEERAKGNILERFSAQQFPDLHSELNLSSLELGDSALYFCASSVAGTRWETQYFGPGTRLLVL.

The V gene is TRBV19, the J gene TRBJ2-1; TRBD1 aligns across 7 bases. Looked up from germline, CDR1 is LNHDA and CDR2 is SQIVND (reference sequence). The CDR3 is 13 amino acids. The V and J ends lost 10 bases and 0 bases, in that order; junction bases with no gene match: 3. The CDR3 sequence: CATGQSSYNEQFF. CDR3 coding DNA: TGTGCCACGGGACAGAGCTCCTACAATGAGCAGTTCTTC. The full variable domain, with the rest looked up from reference TRBV19 and TRBJ2-1, is DGGITQSPKYLFRKEGQNVTLSCEQNLNHDAMYWYRQDPGQGLRLIYYSQIVNDFQKGDIAEGYSVSREKKESFPLTVTSAQKNPTAFYLCATGQSSYNEQFFGPGTRLTVL.

The chain couples TRBV4-2 to TRBJ2-3; D gene uncertain. V lost 0 bases and J 6 bases, leaving 10 bases between the germline ends. The CDR3 is made up of 14 amino acids. Per germline, CDR1 LGHNA and CDR2 YNFKEQ. CDR3 region: CASSQEWVADTQYF. As DNA, the CDR3 is TGTGCCAGCAGCCAAGAATGGGTAGCCGATACGCAGTATTTT.

The V gene is TRBV10-3, the J gene TRBJ1-2; weak D call: TRBD1 (6 bases). V shed 5 bases and J shed 7 bases, with 14 bases lying between them. This CDR3 has 13 amino acids. The germline CDR1 and CDR2 sequences are ENHRY and SYGVKD. CDR3 in amino acids: CAISQGSEGGYTF. DNA of the CDR3: TGTGCCATCAGTCAGGGGTCCGAGGGTGGCTACACCTTC.

The genes are TRBV5-5 and TRBJ2-3; TRBD1 aligns across 10 bases. The J segment lost 4 bases and the V segment lost 0 bases, leaving 5 bases of the junction unmatched. The CDR3 consists of 16 residues. Germline V gene lookup returns CDR1 SGHKS and CDR2 YYEKEE (reference sequence). Here the CDR3 DNA reads TGTGCCAGCAGCTTGGGGACAGGGGGACCATCAGATACGCAGTATTTT. Its protein product is CASSLGTGGPSDTQYF.

In this sample, this clone turned up once. V and J are TRBV9 and TRBJ2-2; possible D gene TRBD1, 6 bases. V was shortened by 2 bases and J by 1 base, with 12 bases between the two germline ends. The CDR3 has 16 residues. Germline loops: CDR1 SGDLS, CDR2 YYNGEE. CDR3 protein: CASSVTGHMNTGELFF. CDR3 coding DNA: TGTGCCAGCAGCGTTACGGGACACATGAACACCGGGGAGCTGTTTTTT.

This chain links TRBV5-1 with TRBJ1-6, with TRBD1 matching 7 bases. Germline lookup yields CDR1 SGHRS and CDR2 YFSETQ. This CDR3 contains 14 residues. The V gene end was trimmed by 4 bases and the J gene end by 7 bases; junction bases not matched to a gene: 5. The CDR3 reads CASSRDSENSPLHF. The CDR3 bases are TGCGCCAGCAGCCGGGACAGCGAAAATTCACCCCTCCACTTT.

This clone was picked up many times. V is TRBV5-4 and J is TRBJ1-3, with 8 bases that match TRBD1. The germline V gene encodes CDR1 SGHNT and CDR2 YYREEE (reference sequence). The CDR3 is 14 residues long. The junction had 4 bases not matched to a gene; V was cut back by 4 bases and J by 4 bases. In nucleotides, the CDR3 is TGTGCCAGCAGCAGCGGACAGGGAGGAAACACCATATATTTT. Translating it yields CASSSGQGGNTIYF. The full variable domain, rest sourced from reference TRBV5-4 and TRBJ1-3, is ETGVTQSPTHLIKTRGQQVTLRCSSQSGHNTVSWYQQALGQGPQFIFQYYREEENGRGNFPPRFSGLQFPNYSSELNVNALELDDSALYLCASSSGQGGNTIYFGEGSWLTVV.

The chain uses TRBV11-2 and TRBJ2-1, with TRBD2 identical over 9 bases. Germline V gives CDR1 SGHAT, CDR2 FQNNGV. With V trimmed by 0 bases and J by 2 bases, 5 bases remained unmatched. The CDR3 runs 17 residues. The CDR3: CASSLDLRLAAYNEQFF. CDR3 in DNA: TGTGCCAGCAGCTTAGACCTAAGACTAGCGGCCTACAATGAGCAGTTCTTC.

This rearrangement joins TRBV7-3 to TRBJ2-3; TRBD2 agrees at 9 bases. The V gene's germline CDR1 is SGHTA and CDR2 FQGTGA. V lost 5 bases and J lost 1; bases outside the gene matches: 4. CDR3 length: 15 residues. As DNA, the CDR3 is TGTGCCAGCAGCCCGACTAGCGGCCGCACAGATACGCAGTATTTT. It codes for CASSPTSGRTDTQYF. The full variable domain, in which reference TRBV7-3 and TRBJ2-3 provide the parts outside the CDR3, is GAGVSQTPSNKVTEKGKYVELRCDPISGHTALYWYRQSLGQGPEFLIYFQGTGAADDSGLPNDRFFAVRPEGSVSTLKIQRTERGDSAVYLCASSPTSGRTDTQYFGPGTRLTVL.

There are a few counts of this clone. The rearrangement links TRBV19 to TRBJ1-5; D is ambiguous. The CDR3 has 14 residues. Germline assignment: CDR1 LNHDA and CDR2 SQIVND (reference sequence). V shed 8 bases and J shed 1 base, with 12 bases lying between them. The CDR3 reads CASQVATSNQPQHF. The CDR3 coding sequence is TGTGCCAGTCAGGTGGCGACGAGCAATCAGCCCCAGCATTTT.

The rearrangement joins TRBV11-2 to TRBJ1-2; a weak D match, TRBD1 (5 bases). The V gene's germline CDR1 is SGHAT and CDR2 FQNNGV. This CDR3 contains 12 residues. The ends were cut back, 5 bases at V and 8 bases at J, with 12 bases in the middle. The CDR3 DNA follows: TGTGCCAGCAGCCCTCGGGGGGACGGCTACACCTTC. Its protein product is CASSPRGDGYTF.